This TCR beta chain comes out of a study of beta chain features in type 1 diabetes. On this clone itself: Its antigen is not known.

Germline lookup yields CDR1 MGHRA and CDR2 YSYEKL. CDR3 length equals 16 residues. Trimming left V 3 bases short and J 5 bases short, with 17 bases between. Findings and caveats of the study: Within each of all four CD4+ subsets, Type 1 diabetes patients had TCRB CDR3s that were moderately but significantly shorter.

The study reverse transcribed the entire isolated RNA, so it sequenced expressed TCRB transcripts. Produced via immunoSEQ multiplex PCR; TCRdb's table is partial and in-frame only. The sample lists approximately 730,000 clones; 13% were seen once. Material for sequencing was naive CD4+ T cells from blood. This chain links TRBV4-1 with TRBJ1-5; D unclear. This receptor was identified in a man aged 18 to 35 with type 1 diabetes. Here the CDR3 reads CASSQDGGQYHQPQHF. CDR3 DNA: TGCGCCAGCAGCCAGGATGGAGGGCAGTACCATCAGCCCCAGCATTTT.